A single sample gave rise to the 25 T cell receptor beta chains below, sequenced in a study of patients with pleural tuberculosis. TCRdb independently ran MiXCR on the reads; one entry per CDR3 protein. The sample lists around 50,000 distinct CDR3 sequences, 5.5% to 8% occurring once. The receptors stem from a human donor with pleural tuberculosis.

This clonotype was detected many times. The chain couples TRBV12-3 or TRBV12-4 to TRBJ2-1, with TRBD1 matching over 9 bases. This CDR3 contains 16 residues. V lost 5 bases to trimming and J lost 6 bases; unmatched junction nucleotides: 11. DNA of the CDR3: TGTGCCAGCAGTCTAACCGGGACAGGGAAAGGCAATGAGCAGTTCTTC. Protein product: CASSLTGTGKGNEQFF.

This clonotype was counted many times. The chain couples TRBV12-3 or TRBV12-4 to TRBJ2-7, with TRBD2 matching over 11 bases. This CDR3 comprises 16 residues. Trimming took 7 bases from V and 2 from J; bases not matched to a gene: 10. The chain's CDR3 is CASNGTSGWVPYEQYF. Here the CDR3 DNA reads TGTGCCAGCAACGGGACTAGCGGTTGGGTCCCCTACGAGCAGTACTTC.

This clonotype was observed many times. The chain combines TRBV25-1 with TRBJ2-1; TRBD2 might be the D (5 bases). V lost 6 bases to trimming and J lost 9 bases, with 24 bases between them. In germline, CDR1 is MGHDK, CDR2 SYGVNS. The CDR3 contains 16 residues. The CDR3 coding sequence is TGTGCCAGCAGGGATCCGACCGAGGGCCTGGTGAGTGAGCAGTTCTTC. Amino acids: CASRDPTEGLVSEQFF.

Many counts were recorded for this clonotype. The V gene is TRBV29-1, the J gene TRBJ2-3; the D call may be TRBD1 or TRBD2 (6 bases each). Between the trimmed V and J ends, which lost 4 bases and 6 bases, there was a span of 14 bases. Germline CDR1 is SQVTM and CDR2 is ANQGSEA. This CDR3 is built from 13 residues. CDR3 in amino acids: CSVVGGGSDTQYF. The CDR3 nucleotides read TGCAGCGTTGTCGGAGGGGGTTCCGATACGCAGTATTTT.

The CDR3 is CASRHTSGRVEETQYF. CDR3 DNA: TGTGCCAGCAGACATACTAGCGGGAGGGTGGAAGAGACCCAGTACTTC. This chain connects TRBV12-3 or TRBV12-4 to TRBJ2-5, with TRBD2 matching over 13 bases. V was pared by 6 bases and J by 3 bases, with 7 bases of the junction left unmatched. The CDR3 has 16 amino acids.

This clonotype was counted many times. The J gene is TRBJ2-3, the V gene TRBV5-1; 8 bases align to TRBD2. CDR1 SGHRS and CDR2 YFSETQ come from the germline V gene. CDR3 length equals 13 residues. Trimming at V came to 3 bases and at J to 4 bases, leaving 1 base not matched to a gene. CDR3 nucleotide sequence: TGCGCCAGCAGCTGGCGGGGGGCAGATACGCAGTATTTT. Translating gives CASSWRGADTQYF.

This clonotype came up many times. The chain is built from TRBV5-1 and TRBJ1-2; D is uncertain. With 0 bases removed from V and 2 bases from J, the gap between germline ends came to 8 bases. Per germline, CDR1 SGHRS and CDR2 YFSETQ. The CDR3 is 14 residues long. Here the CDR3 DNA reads TGCGCCAGCAGCTTGGTCGGCACAAACTATGGCTACACCTTC. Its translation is CASSLVGTNYGYTF. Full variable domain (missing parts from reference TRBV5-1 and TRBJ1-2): KAGVTQTPRYLIKTRGQQVTLSCSPISGHRSVSWYQQTPGQGLQFLFEYFSETQRNKGNFPGRFSGRQFSNSRSEMNVSTLELGDSALYLCASSLVGTNYGYTFGSGTRLTVV.

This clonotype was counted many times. CDR3 sequence reads: CASSLLSGHNEQFF. The CDR3, as DNA: TGTGCCAGCAGCTTACTTTCAGGGCACAATGAGCAGTTCTTC. The V gene is TRBV11-2, the J gene TRBJ2-1; D possibly corresponds to TRBD1 (5 bases). There are 14 residues in the CDR3. Trimming took 2 bases from V and 5 from J, leaving 10 bases between them. In germline, CDR1 is SGHAT, CDR2 FQNNGV.

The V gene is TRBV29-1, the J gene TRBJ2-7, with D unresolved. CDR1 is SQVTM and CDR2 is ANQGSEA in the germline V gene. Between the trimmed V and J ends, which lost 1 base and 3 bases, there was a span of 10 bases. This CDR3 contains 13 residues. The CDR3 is CSVEAHTLYEQYV. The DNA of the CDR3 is TGCAGCGTTGAAGCGCACACCCTCTACGAGCAGTACGTC.

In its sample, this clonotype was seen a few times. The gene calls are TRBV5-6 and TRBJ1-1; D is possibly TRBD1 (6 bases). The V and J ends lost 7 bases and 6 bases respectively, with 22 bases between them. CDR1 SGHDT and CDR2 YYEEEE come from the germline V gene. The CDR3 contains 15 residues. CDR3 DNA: TGTGCCAGCGTTGGGGGGCTAGAGTATCCTCCTGAAGCTTTCTTT. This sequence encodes CASVGGLEYPPEAFF.

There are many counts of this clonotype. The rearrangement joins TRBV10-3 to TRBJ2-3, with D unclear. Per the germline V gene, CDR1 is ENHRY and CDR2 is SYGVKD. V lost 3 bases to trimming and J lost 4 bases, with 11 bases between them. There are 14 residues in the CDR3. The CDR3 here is CAISEDSQPDTQYF. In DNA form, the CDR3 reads TGTGCCATCAGTGAAGACTCCCAACCAGATACGCAGTATTTT.

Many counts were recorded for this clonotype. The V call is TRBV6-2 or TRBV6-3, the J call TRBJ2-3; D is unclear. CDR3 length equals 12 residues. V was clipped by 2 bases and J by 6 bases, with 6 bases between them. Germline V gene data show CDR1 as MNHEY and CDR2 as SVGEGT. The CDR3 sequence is CASSYESDTQYF. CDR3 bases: TGTGCCAGCAGTTACGAATCCGATACGCAGTATTTT.

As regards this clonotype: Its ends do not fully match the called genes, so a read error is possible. CDR3 bases: TGTGCCCGGAGTGTACTGCGGTTCTTC. Protein: CARSVLRFF. V usage is TRBV30 and J usage is TRBJ2-1; no reliable D call. This CDR3 has 9 residues. From germline, CDR1 is GTSNPN and CDR2 SVGIG (reference sequence).

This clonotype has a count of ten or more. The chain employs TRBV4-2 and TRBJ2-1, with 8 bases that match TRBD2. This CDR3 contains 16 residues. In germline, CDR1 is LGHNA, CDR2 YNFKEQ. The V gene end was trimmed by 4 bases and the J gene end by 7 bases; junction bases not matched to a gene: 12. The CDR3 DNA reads TGTGCCAGCAGCCCCGGAGGAGCGGGAGATGTAAATGAGCAGTTCTTC. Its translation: CASSPGGAGDVNEQFF.

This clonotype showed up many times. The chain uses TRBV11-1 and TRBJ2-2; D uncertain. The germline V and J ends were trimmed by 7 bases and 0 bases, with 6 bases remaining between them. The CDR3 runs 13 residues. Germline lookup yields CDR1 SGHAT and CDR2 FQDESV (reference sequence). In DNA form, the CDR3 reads TGTGCCAGCACCGTGTCGAACACCGGGGAGCTGTTTTTT. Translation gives CASTVSNTGELFF.

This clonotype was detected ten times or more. CDR3 protein: CASSRLAGDGEQFF. In nucleotides, the CDR3 is TGTGCCAGTAGCCGACTAGCGGGAGACGGTGAGCAGTTCTTC. The genes are TRBV19 and TRBJ2-1, with TRBD2 matching 12 bases. Trimming removed 6 bases from V and 9 bases from J; junction bases left unmatched: 6. This CDR3 region has 14 residues. The V gene's germline CDR1 is LNHDA and CDR2 SQIVND (reference sequence).

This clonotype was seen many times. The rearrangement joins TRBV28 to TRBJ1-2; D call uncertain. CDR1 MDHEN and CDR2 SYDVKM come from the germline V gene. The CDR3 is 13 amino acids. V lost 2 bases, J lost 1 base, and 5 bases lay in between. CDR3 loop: CASSLGSNYGYTF. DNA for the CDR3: TGTGCCAGCAGTTTAGGCAGTAACTATGGCTACACCTTC.

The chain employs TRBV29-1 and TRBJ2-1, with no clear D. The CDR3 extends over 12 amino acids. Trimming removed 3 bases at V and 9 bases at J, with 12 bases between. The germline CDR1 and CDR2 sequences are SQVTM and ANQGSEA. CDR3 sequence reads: CSVDLQWGEQFF. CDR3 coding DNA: TGCAGCGTTGATCTCCAATGGGGTGAGCAGTTCTTC.

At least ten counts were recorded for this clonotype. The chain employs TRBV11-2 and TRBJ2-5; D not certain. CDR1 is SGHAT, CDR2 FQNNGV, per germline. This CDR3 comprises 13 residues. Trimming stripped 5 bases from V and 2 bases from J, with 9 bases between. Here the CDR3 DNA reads TGTGCCAGCAGCCCATGGGCACAAGAGACCCAGTACTTC. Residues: CASSPWAQETQYF.

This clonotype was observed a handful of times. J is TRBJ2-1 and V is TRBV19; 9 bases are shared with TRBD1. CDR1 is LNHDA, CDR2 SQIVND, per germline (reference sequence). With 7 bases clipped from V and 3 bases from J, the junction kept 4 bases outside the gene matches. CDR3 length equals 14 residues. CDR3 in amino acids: CASTGTGYYNEQFF. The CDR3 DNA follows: TGTGCCAGTACAGGGACAGGGTACTACAATGAGCAGTTCTTC.

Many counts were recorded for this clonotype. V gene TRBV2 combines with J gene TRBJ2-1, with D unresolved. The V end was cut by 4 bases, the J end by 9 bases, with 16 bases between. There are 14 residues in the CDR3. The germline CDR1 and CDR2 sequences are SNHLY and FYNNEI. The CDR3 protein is CASSAYASEFEQFF. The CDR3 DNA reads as TGTGCCAGCAGTGCATACGCATCCGAGTTTGAGCAGTTCTTC.

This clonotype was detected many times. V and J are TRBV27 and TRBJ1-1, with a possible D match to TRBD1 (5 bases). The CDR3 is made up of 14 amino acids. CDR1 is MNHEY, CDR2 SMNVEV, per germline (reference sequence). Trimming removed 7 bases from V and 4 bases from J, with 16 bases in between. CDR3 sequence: CASNGYGASTEAFF. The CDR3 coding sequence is TGTGCCAGCAACGGCTACGGGGCGAGCACTGAAGCTTTCTTT.

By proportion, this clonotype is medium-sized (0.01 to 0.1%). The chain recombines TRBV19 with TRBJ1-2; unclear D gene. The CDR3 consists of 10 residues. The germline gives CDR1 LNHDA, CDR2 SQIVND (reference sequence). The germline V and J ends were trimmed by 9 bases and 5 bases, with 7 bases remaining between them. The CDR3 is CASEGYGYTF. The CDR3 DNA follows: TGTGCCAGCGAAGGTTATGGCTACACCTTC.

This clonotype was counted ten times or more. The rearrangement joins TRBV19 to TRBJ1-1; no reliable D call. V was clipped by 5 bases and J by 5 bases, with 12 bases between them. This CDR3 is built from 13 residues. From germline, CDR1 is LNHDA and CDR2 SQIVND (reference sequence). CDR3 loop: CASSLNPGTEAFF. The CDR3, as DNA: TGTGCCAGTAGTCTCAACCCGGGTACTGAAGCTTTCTTT.

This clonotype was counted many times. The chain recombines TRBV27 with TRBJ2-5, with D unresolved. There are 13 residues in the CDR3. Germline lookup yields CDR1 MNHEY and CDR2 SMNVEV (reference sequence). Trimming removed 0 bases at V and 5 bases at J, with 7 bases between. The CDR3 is CASSLSMKETQYF. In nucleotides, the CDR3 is TGTGCCAGCAGTTTATCGATGAAGGAGACCCAGTACTTC.